This entry features one TCR beta chain sequence. Its antigen is as yet unknown. The investigators sampled blood at baseline, at cycle 4 day 1, and at cycle 7 day 1. Germline assignment: CDR1 SGHTS and CDR2 YDEGEE. With 4 bases removed from V and 4 bases from J, the gap between germline ends came to 11 bases. The CDR3 extends over 13 amino acids. The data are from a study of OX40 agonist ivuxolimab in advanced cancers. For the study at large: Every 2 weeks, patients got intravenous ivuxolimab at one of six dose levels (0.01-10 mg/kg). Patients undergoing dose escalation presented with hepatocellular carcinoma, melanoma, renal cell or head and neck cancer.

The protocol was immunoSEQ multiplex PCR, while the TCRdb copy is restricted to in-frame clones and leaves out a portion. Among tens of thousands of clones listed, 70% to 90% were seen once. Whole-study findings and limits: Compared with others, partial responders at 0.1-3.0 mg/kg displayed clonal expansion among the lowest.

J is TRBJ1-1 and V is TRBV5-8, with D unclear. This clonotype was obtained from an adult with an advanced solid tumor such as melanoma, head and neck, liver or kidney cancer. The source material was CD4+ or CD8+ T cells sorted from blood, sampled in a trial of the OX40 agonist ivuxolimab. CDR3 nucleotides: TGTGCCAGCAGCCGAAACGCGGGCACTGAAGCTTTCTTT. As protein: CASSRNAGTEAFF. The whole variable domain, remainder taken from reference TRBV5-8 and TRBJ1-1, is EAGVTQSPTHLIKTRGQQATLRCSPISGHTSVYWYQQALGLGLQFLLWYDEGEERNRGNFPPRFSGRQFPNYSSELNVNALELEDSALYLCASSRNAGTEAFFGQGTRLTVV.